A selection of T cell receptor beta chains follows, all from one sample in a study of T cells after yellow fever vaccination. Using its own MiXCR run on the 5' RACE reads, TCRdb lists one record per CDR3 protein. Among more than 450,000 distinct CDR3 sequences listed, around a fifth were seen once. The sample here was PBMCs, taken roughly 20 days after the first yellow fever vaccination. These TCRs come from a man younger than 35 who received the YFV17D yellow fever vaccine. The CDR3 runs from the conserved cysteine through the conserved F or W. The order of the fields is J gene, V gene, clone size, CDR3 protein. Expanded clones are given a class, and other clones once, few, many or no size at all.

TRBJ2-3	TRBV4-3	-	CASSQGPGRVSDTQYF
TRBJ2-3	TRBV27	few	CASKPSGGGTDTQYF
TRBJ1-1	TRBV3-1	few	CASSQIETVNTEAFF
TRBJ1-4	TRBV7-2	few	CASSLVGTGEKLFF
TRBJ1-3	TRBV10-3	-	CAISELQGSGNTIYF
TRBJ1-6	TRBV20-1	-	CSARDLRSPFTNSPLHF
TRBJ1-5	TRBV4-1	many	CASSQAVGGAVGNQPQHF
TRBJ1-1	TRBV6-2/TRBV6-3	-	CASSPSGRNTEAFF
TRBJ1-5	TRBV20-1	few	CSARNGDSNQPQHF
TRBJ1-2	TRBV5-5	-	CASEDRAYGYTF
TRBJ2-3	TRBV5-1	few	CASSPRLAGGNTQYF
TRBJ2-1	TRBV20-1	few	CSATVAGAGYNEQFF
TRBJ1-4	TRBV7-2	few	CASSVALNDLLAVTNEKLFF
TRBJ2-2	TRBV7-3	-	CASSLSGGDYTGELFF